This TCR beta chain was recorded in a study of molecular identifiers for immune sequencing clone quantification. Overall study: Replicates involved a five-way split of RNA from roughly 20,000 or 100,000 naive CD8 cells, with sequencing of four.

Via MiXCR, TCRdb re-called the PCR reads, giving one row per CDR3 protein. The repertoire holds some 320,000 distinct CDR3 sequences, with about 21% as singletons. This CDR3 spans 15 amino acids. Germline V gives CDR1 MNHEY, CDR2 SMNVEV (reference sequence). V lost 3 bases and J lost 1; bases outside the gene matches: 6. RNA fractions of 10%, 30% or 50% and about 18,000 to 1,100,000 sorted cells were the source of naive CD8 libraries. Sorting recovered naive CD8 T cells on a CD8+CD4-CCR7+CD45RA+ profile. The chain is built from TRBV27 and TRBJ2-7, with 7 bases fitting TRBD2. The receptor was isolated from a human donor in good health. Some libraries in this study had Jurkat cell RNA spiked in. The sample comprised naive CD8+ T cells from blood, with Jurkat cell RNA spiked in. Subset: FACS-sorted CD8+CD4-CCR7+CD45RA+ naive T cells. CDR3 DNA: TGTGCCAGCAGTTTGGCGGGGGAGGGTTCCTACGAGCAGTACTTC. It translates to CASSLAGEGSYEQYF.